This passage covers 25 T cell receptor beta chains from one sample sequenced in a study. Using its own MiXCR run on the 5' RACE reads, TCRdb lists one record per CDR3 protein. The sample consists of about 57,000 distinct CDR3 sequences, more than 25% of them appearing once. Cells sorted as Tregs were CD4+, CD25+ and CD127-/low. Input material: tumor-infiltrating Tregs sorted from the breast tumor. Receptor source: a female donor with breast cancer.

In its sample, this clonotype was seen many times. The chain uses TRBV20-1 and TRBJ1-5; D uncertain. The CDR3 runs to 16 residues. V was shortened by 0 bases and J by 5 bases, with 17 bases between the two germline ends. Germline V lookup: CDR1 DFQATT, CDR2 SNEGSKA (reference sequence). The CDR3 nucleotides are TGCAGTGCTAGAGATTGGAGTTTTGGGAGTTATCAGCCCCAGCATTTT. Residues: CSARDWSFGSYQPQHF.

This clonotype was recorded a few times. The V call is TRBV5-1, the J call TRBJ1-2; a weak D match, TRBD1 (5 bases). From germline, CDR1 is SGHRS and CDR2 YFSETQ. The CDR3 has 16 amino acids. Trimming left V 1 base short and J 2 bases short, with 15 bases between. CDR3 coding DNA: TGCGCCAGCAGCTTGAGTCCGGGGCTGGGAAACTATGGCTACACCTTC. As protein: CASSLSPGLGNYGYTF.

This chain connects TRBV7-3 to TRBJ1-1; D is perhaps TRBD1 (6 bases). V lost 2 bases and J 1 base, leaving 11 bases between the germline ends. From germline, CDR1 is SGHTA and CDR2 FQGTGA. CDR3 length equals 15 residues. CDR3 nucleotides: TGTGCCAGCAGCTTATACAGGGTGGAGAACACTGAAGCTTTCTTT. Protein sequence: CASSLYRVENTEAFF. The variable domain in full, completed from reference TRBV7-3 and TRBJ1-1, reads GAGVSQTPSNKVTEKGKYVELRCDPISGHTALYWYRQSLGQGPEFLIYFQGTGAADDSGLPNDRFFAVRPEGSVSTLKIQRTERGDSAVYLCASSLYRVENTEAFFGQGTRLTVV.

With respect to this clonotype: Given a much more abundant clone one base away, this may be a read error. Here the CDR3 reads CASGQDPSGRGQTQYF. CDR3 sequence (DNA): TGTGCCAGCGGCCAAGACCCTAGCGGCCGGGGGCAGACCCAGTACTTC. The chain uses TRBV4-2 and TRBJ2-5, with D possibly TRBD2 on 7 matching bases. Germline V CDR1 and CDR2: LGHNA, YNFKEQ. There are 16 residues in the CDR3.

This clonotype was counted ten times or more. The rearrangement uses TRBV7-2 and TRBJ2-2; D gene unclear. The V gene's germline CDR1 is SGHTA and CDR2 FQGNSA. The CDR3 totals 14 residues. The germline V and J ends were trimmed by 3 bases and 1 base, with 6 bases remaining between them. The CDR3 region has the DNA TGTGCCAGCAGCTTCGCAGGGAACACCGGGGAGCTGTTTTTT. This sequence encodes CASSFAGNTGELFF.

On this clonotype: One base away lies a much larger clone, so this may be a sequencing read error. The genes are TRBV28 and TRBJ1-1; TRBD1 matches at 11 bases. V gave up 6 bases and J gave up 4 bases; unmatched junction bases: 13. CDR1 is MDHEN and CDR2 is SYDVKM in the germline V gene. This CDR3 is 17 amino acids long. The CDR3 loop is CASRTSGTGGESTEAFF. CDR3 sequence (DNA): TGTGCCAGCAGAACCTCCGGGACAGGGGGAGAGAGCACTGAAGCTTTCTTT.

This clonotype was seen a handful of times. The rearrangement joins TRBV4-2 to TRBJ1-5; unclear D gene. The germline gives CDR1 LGHNA, CDR2 YNFKEQ. This CDR3 contains 15 residues. Trimming removed 0 bases from V and 5 bases from J, with 11 bases in between. The CDR3 is CASSQEGFGHQPQHF. The DNA for the CDR3 is TGTGCCAGCAGCCAAGAGGGGTTTGGGCATCAGCCCCAGCATTTT.

About this clonotype: This may arise from a read error, as a much more abundant clone is one base away. This chain links TRBV4-2 with TRBJ2-1; 9 nucleotides align to TRBD2. This CDR3 has 14 amino acids. V gave up 1 base and J gave up 13 bases; unmatched junction bases: 8. CDR1 and CDR2 (germline): LGHNA, YNFKEQ. In DNA, the CDR3 is TGTGCCAGCAGCCAAGGACTAGCGGAAGAGACCCAGTTCTTC. Translated, it gives CASSQGLAEETQFF.

This sequence joins TRBV25-1 and TRBJ2-5; 11 bases agree with TRBD2. Germline loops: CDR1 MGHDK, CDR2 SYGVNS. Trimming removed 5 bases from V and 4 bases from J; junction bases left unmatched: 9. The CDR3 extends over 16 amino acids. The CDR3 region is CASSSSSGGILETQYF. The DNA for the CDR3 is TGTGCCAGCAGTAGTTCTAGCGGGGGGATCCTAGAGACCCAGTACTTC.

The gene calls are TRBV30 and TRBJ1-4; D is possibly TRBD1 (6 bases). V was shortened by 0 bases and J by 8 bases, with 16 bases between the two germline ends. Germline CDR1 GTSNPN, CDR2 SVGIG (reference sequence). CDR3 length equals 15 residues. CDR3 DNA: TGTGCCTGGAGTGTAAAGACAGGACCTTGGGAAAAACTGTTTTTT. Encoded protein: CAWSVKTGPWEKLFF.

This clonotype was seen many times. V gene TRBV16 combines with J gene TRBJ2-1; maybe TRBD2 (7 bases). Germline V lookup: CDR1 KGHSY, CDR2 FQNENV. Between the trimmed V and J ends, which lost 2 bases and 2 bases, there was a span of 10 bases. The CDR3 is 15 residues long. The CDR3 reads CASSQGGAPYNEQFF. Here the CDR3 DNA reads TGTGCCAGCAGCCAAGGGGGGGCCCCCTACAATGAGCAGTTCTTC.

This clonotype was observed a handful of times. The rearrangement joins TRBV5-1 to TRBJ1-2; D perhaps matches TRBD1 (5 bases). Trimming left V 2 bases short and J 0 bases short, with 11 bases between. The CDR3 length is 15 residues. Germline V gene data show CDR1 as SGHRS and CDR2 as YFSETQ. The CDR3 nucleotides are TGCGCCAGCAGCTTAGCCGGGACCGCTAACTATGGCTACACCTTC. This encodes CASSLAGTANYGYTF.

The CDR3 region has the DNA TGTGCCAGCAGTTTATATTTCGACAGGGGGGACACTGAAGCTTTCTTT. It codes for CASSLYFDRGDTEAFF. The rearrangement links TRBV28 to TRBJ1-1; 9 bases map to TRBD1. The CDR3 covers 16 residues. The V and J ends lost 1 base and 3 bases, in that order; junction bases with no gene match: 6. Germline loops: CDR1 MDHEN, CDR2 SYDVKM.

The chain is built from TRBV4-3 and TRBJ2-1, with D perhaps given as TRBD1 or TRBD2 (7 bases each). The CDR3 runs 14 residues. Per the germline V gene, CDR1 is LGHNA and CDR2 is YSLEER. The V and J ends lost 4 bases and 8 bases respectively, with 15 bases between them. CDR3 sequence reads: CASSRLTGRDEQFF. The CDR3 nucleotides read TGCGCCAGCAGCCGTCTGACAGGGAGGGATGAGCAGTTCTTC.

This clonotype was counted many times. The chain links TRBV20-1 to TRBJ1-2, with D possibly being TRBD1 (5 bases). Germline CDR1 reads DFQATT; CDR2 reads SNEGSKA (reference sequence). V gave up 0 bases and J gave up 2 bases, with 13 bases separating them. The CDR3 contains 15 residues. The DNA for the CDR3 is TGCAGTGCTAGAGATTCGTGGGGCGGGAACTATGGCTACACCTTC. Residues: CSARDSWGGNYGYTF.

This chain connects TRBV7-2 to TRBJ2-3; tentative D call: TRBD2 (6 bases). V shed 4 bases and J shed 2 bases, with 13 bases lying between them. This CDR3 region has 15 residues. Germline loops: CDR1 SGHTA, CDR2 FQGNSA. CDR3 sequence: CASSSPAGITDTQYF. DNA for the CDR3: TGTGCCAGCAGCTCCCCCGCGGGAATCACAGATACGCAGTATTTT.

The chain employs TRBV28 and TRBJ2-3; perhaps TRBD1 as D (6 bases). Deletions cut 5 bases from V and 4 bases from J, with 22 bases between. Per the germline V gene, CDR1 is MDHEN and CDR2 is SYDVKM. CDR3 length: 17 amino acids. In DNA form, the CDR3 reads TGTGCCAGCAGTCCACTATCCTCAGGGGTTGAACCAGATACGCAGTATTTT. It specifies CASSPLSSGVEPDTQYF.

The chain has TRBV5-4 and TRBJ2-2; perhaps TRBD2 as D (5 bases). V was pared by 2 bases and J by 4 bases, with 9 bases between. Germline assignment: CDR1 SGHNT and CDR2 YYREEE (reference sequence). The CDR3 totals 14 residues. CDR3: CASSFGGGTGELFF. DNA for the CDR3: TGTGCCAGCAGCTTTGGAGGTGGCACCGGGGAGCTGTTTTTT.

The table lists this clonotype with a count of one. V gene TRBV7-9 combines with J gene TRBJ2-2, with 7 bases matching TRBD1. The CDR3 runs 19 residues. Germline V CDR1 and CDR2: SEHNR, FQNEAQ (reference sequence). After removal of 5 bases from V and 1 base from J, the junction contained 16 bases not matched to a gene. The CDR3 here is CASSPSWSQGLLNTGELFF. CDR3 DNA sequence: TGTGCCAGCAGCCCTAGTTGGTCACAGGGGCTACTGAACACCGGGGAGCTGTTTTTT.

This clonotype has a handful of counts. The junction differs from germline at one of its ends, possibly a read error. The chain joins TRBV11-2 to TRBJ1-2; D call uncertain. CDR1 and CDR2 from the germline V gene are SGHAT and FQNNGV. This CDR3 region has 12 residues. The CDR3 spells CAGSLGAGGYTF. The CDR3 nucleotides read TGTGCCGGCAGCTTAGGTGCGGGGGGCTACACCTTC.

V is TRBV5-1 and J is TRBJ1-1; perhaps TRBD1 as D (6 bases). The CDR3 runs to 14 residues. The V gene's germline CDR1 is SGHRS and CDR2 YFSETQ. V was pared by 4 bases and J by 5 bases, with 15 bases between. CDR3 sequence (DNA): TGCGCCAGCAGCCAGCTTGGGGGCAGAACTGAAGCTTTCTTT. Encoded protein: CASSQLGGRTEAFF.

The chain carries TRBV4-2 and TRBJ2-5; the match to TRBD2 covers 13 bases. CDR3 size: 15 residues. Germline V CDR1 and CDR2: LGHNA, YNFKEQ. The trim removed 3 bases at V and 4 bases at J, leaving 2 bases unmatched. CDR3 amino acids: CASSHGLAGVETQYF. The CDR3 bases are TGTGCCAGCAGCCACGGACTAGCGGGAGTAGAGACCCAGTACTTC.

This clonotype was observed many times. The rearrangement links TRBV20-1 to TRBJ1-1; D gene unclear. V was trimmed by 6 bases and J by 0 bases, leaving 8 bases between them. CDR3 size: 12 residues. Germline V gene lookup returns CDR1 DFQATT and CDR2 SNEGSKA (reference sequence). Here the CDR3 DNA reads TGCAGTGCAACAATTATGAACACTGAAGCTTTCTTT. This codes for CSATIMNTEAFF.

This clonotype appeared a few times. The CDR3 loop reads CASSLFSRSGANVLTF. CDR3 DNA sequence: TGTGCCAGCAGTTTATTTTCCCGCTCTGGGGCCAACGTCCTGACTTTC. The chain carries TRBV12-3 or TRBV12-4 and TRBJ2-6, with unresolved D. The CDR3 is 16 amino acids. V was cut by 2 bases and J by 0 bases, with 8 bases left in between.

This chain links TRBV20-1 with TRBJ1-6; 7 bases are a match to TRBD1. The CDR3 contains 15 residues. Germline CDR1 DFQATT, CDR2 SNEGSKA (reference sequence). V lost 6 bases, J lost 6 bases, and 11 bases stayed unmatched. DNA of the CDR3: TGCAGTGCGCTTCGAGGAGGACAGGCTAATTCACCCCTCCACTTT. Encoded protein: CSALRGGQANSPLHF.